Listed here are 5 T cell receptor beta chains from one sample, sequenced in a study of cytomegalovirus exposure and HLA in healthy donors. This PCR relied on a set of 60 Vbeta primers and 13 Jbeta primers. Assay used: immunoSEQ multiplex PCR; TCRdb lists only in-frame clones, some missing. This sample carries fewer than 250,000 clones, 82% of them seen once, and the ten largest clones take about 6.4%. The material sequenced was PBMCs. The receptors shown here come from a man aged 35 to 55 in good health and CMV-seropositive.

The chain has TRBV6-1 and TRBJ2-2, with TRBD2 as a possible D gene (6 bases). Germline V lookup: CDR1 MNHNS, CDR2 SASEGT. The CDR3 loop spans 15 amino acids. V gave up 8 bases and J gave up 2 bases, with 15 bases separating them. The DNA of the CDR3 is TGTGCCAGCTGTGTAGCTAGCGCCAACACCGGGGAGCTGTTTTTT. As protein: CASCVASANTGELFF.

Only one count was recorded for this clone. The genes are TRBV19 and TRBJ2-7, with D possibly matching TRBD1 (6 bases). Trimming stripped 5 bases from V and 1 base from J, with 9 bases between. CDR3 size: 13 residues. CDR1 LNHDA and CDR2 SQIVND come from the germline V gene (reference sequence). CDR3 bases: TGTGCCAGTAGTGCAGGACAGTCCTACGAGCAGTACTTC. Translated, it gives CASSAGQSYEQYF.

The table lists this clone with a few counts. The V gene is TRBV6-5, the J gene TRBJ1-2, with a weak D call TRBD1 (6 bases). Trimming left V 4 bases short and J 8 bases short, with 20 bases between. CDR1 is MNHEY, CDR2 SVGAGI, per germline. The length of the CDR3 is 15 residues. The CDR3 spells CASSSLTGKGFGYTF. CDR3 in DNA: TGTGCCAGCAGTTCCCTCACAGGGAAGGGTTTCGGCTACACCTTC.

Here the CDR3 DNA reads TGTGCCAGCAGCTCCACCGAGGACAGGTGGGTCTATGGCTACACCTTC. Translated: CASSSTEDRWVYGYTF. V usage is TRBV5-5 and J usage is TRBJ1-2, with 7 positions matching TRBD1. Germline CDR1 reads SGHKS; CDR2 reads YYEKEE (reference sequence). The V segment lost 3 bases and the J segment 4 bases; nucleotides outside the gene matches: 12. CDR3 length equals 16 residues.

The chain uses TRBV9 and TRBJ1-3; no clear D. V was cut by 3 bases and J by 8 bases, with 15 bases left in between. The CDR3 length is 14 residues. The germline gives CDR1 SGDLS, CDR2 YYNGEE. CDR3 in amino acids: CASSALNLGDTIYF. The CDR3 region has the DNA TGTGCCAGCAGCGCCCTTAATTTGGGAGACACCATATATTTT. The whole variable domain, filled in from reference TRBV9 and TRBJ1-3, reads DSGVTQTPKHLITATGQRVTLRCSPRSGDLSVYWYQQSLDQGLQFLIQYYNGEERAKGNILERFSAQQFPDLHSELNLSSLELGDSALYFCASSALNLGDTIYFGEGSWLTVV.